A single sample is the source of the 29 T cell receptor beta chains below, sequenced in a study of T cell responses to AZD1222 COVID-19 vaccine. Profiled with immunoSEQ multiplex PCR; TCRdb holds only in-frame clones, not every one. The data show nearly 200,000 clones, with roughly 92% seen just once and 0.9% to 1.1% held by the top ten. The source material was peripheral blood, sampled 28 days after the second AZD1222 dose. The receptors stem from an adult who received the AZD1222 COVID-19 vaccine.

The V gene is TRBV30, the J gene TRBJ2-2; TRBD1 agrees at 7 bases. Unmatched junction bases numbered 10, after V lost 5 bases and J lost 7 bases. This CDR3 contains 14 residues. Germline CDR1 reads GTSNPN; CDR2 reads SVGIG (reference sequence). The chain's CDR3 is CAWAFDRAGGELFF. The CDR3 DNA sequence: TGTGCCTGGGCCTTCGACAGGGCAGGCGGGGAGCTGTTTTTT.

This chain links TRBV6-5 with TRBJ2-3; no definite D call. This CDR3 is built from 16 residues. Germline CDR1 reads MNHEY; CDR2 reads SVGAGI. The germline V and J ends were trimmed by 1 base and 2 bases, with 13 bases remaining between them. The CDR3 nucleotides are TGTGCCAGCAGTTACTTCACCGGGCCCCCCACAGATACGCAGTATTTT. Its protein product is CASSYFTGPPTDTQYF.

J is TRBJ2-7 and V is TRBV6-5; weak D call: TRBD2 (6 bases). Germline-derived CDR1 and CDR2 are MNHEY and SVGAGI. V gave up 7 bases and J gave up 5 bases, with 9 bases separating them. CDR3 length equals 11 residues. The DNA for the CDR3 is TGTGCCAGCACGGGGGAGGACGAGCAGTACTTC. Translated, it gives CASTGEDEQYF.

J is TRBJ2-3 and V is TRBV11-3, with D perhaps TRBD1 or TRBD2 (8 bases each). V lost 0 bases to trimming and J lost 6 bases, with 13 bases between them. Germline V lookup: CDR1 SGHNT, CDR2 YENEEA. This CDR3 region has 15 residues. Here the CDR3 DNA reads TGTGCCAGCAGCTTAGAAGCGGGGGACAGGGATACGCAGTATTTT. The encoded protein is CASSLEAGDRDTQYF.

The genes are TRBV9 and TRBJ1-2; 7 positions agree with TRBD1. From germline, CDR1 is SGDLS and CDR2 YYNGEE. This CDR3 is 16 amino acids long. Trimming cost V 0 bases and J 6 bases; bases outside gene matches: 11. CDR3: CASSVVPVDRTHGYTF. CDR3 coding DNA: TGTGCCAGCAGCGTAGTCCCGGTGGACAGGACACATGGCTACACCTTC.

The rearrangement joins TRBV27 to TRBJ1-2; tentatively, D is TRBD1 (6 bases). Germline V gene data show CDR1 as MNHEY and CDR2 as SMNVEV (reference sequence). Trimming shortened V by 0 bases and J by 4 bases, and 12 bases separated the two germline ends. This CDR3 region has 15 residues. Here the CDR3 reads CASSLSISGAYGYTF. The CDR3 bases are TGTGCCAGCAGTTTATCGATTTCAGGGGCCTATGGCTACACCTTC.

The V call is TRBV19, the J call TRBJ1-6; tentatively, D is TRBD1 (5 bases). The V gene lost 7 bases and the J gene lost 9 bases, with 13 bases spanning the gap. This CDR3 region has 13 residues. Germline-derived CDR1 and CDR2 are LNHDA and SQIVND (reference sequence). CDR3 protein: CASTRDRASPLHF. DNA for the CDR3: TGTGCCAGTACCCGGGACCGGGCTTCACCCCTCCACTTT.

V gene TRBV3-1 (or the pseudogene TRBV3-2) combines with J gene TRBJ2-3; 13 nucleotides line up with TRBD2. The CDR3 extends over 16 amino acids. With V trimmed by 6 bases and J by 0 bases, 3 bases remained unmatched. Germline V gene lookup returns CDR1 LGHDT and CDR2 YNNKEL (reference sequence). The CDR3, as DNA: TGTGCCAGCAGTTGGACTAGCGGGGGAAGCACAGATACGCAGTATTTT. It translates to CASSWTSGGSTDTQYF.

This clone was seen more than once but under ten times. The J gene is TRBJ2-5, the V gene TRBV4-1, with 7 nucleotides matching TRBD1. CDR1 is MGHRA and CDR2 is YSYEKL in the germline V gene. This CDR3 has 15 amino acids. The junction had 7 bases not matched to a gene; V was cut back by 5 bases and J by 1 base. The CDR3 coding sequence is TGCGCCAGCAGCTTCAGGACAGGCGCCCAAGAGACCCAGTACTTC. Its protein is CASSFRTGAQETQYF.

V is TRBV5-6 and J is TRBJ1-1; D is unclear. This CDR3 comprises 13 residues. Germline V gene lookup returns CDR1 SGHDT and CDR2 YYEEEE. The germline V and J ends were trimmed by 4 bases and 10 bases, with 17 bases remaining between them. Written as DNA, the CDR3 is TGTGCCAGCAGCCTCCAGAGTTTATTTGTAGCTTTCTTT. The encoded protein is CASSLQSLFVAFF.

The rearrangement uses TRBV19 and TRBJ2-5; D ambiguous. Trimming took 7 bases from V and 5 from J, leaving 20 bases between them. Germline V gene data show CDR1 as LNHDA and CDR2 as SQIVND (reference sequence). CDR3 length: 15 amino acids. CDR3 DNA sequence: TGTGCCAGTATGCTATCGACCGGACGCCCGGAGACCCAGTACTTC. Amino acids: CASMLSTGRPETQYF.

V and J are TRBV6-6 and TRBJ1-3; TRBD1 matches at 7 bases. V lost 5 bases and J lost 4; bases outside the gene matches: 11. The germline V gene has CDR1 MNHNY and CDR2 SVGAGI (reference sequence). This CDR3 spans 16 amino acids. Here the CDR3 reads CASSHGDRVMGNTIYF. The CDR3 nucleotides read TGTGCCAGCAGTCACGGCGACAGGGTAATGGGAAACACCATATATTTT.

This chain links TRBV11-3 with TRBJ2-1; 8 bases are shared with TRBD1. CDR3 length: 16 residues. Trimming cost V 4 bases and J 7 bases; bases outside gene matches: 12. Germline CDR1 SGHNT, CDR2 YENEEA. The CDR3 loop is CASSSSGQGKLNEQFF. The CDR3 nucleotides read TGTGCCAGCAGCTCATCCGGACAGGGAAAATTGAATGAGCAGTTCTTC.

V and J are TRBV11-3 and TRBJ2-3, with D maybe TRBD2 (6 bases). Germline V gene lookup returns CDR1 SGHNT and CDR2 YENEEA. V shed 5 bases and J shed 6 bases, with 12 bases lying between them. The CDR3 loop spans 13 amino acids. The CDR3 sequence is CASSVRGHDTQYF. DNA of the CDR3: TGTGCCAGCAGCGTGCGGGGCCACGATACGCAGTATTTT.

The rearrangement uses TRBV7-2 and TRBJ1-5; D is perhaps TRBD1 (5 bases). The CDR3 contains 16 residues. Germline values: CDR1 SGHTA, CDR2 FQGNSA. V lost 1 base and J lost 4, with 14 bases in between. CDR3 nucleotide sequence: TGTGCCAGCAGCTTAGGGTCAGGGAGTGGAAATCAGCCCCAGCATTTT. Protein: CASSLGSGSGNQPQHF. The full variable domain, rest sourced from reference TRBV7-2 and TRBJ1-5, is GAGVSQSPSNKVTEKGKDVELRCDPISGHTALYWYRQSLGQGLEFLIYFQGNSAPDKSGLPSDRFSAERTGGSVSTLTIQRTQQEDSAVYLCASSLGSGSGNQPQHFGDGTRLSIL.

This chain joins TRBV6-5 and TRBJ1-1; 7 nucleotides agree with TRBD1. The CDR3 covers 13 residues. Germline CDR1 and CDR2: MNHEY and SVGAGI. V was pared by 6 bases and J by 13 bases, with 14 bases of the junction left unmatched. DNA for the CDR3: TGTGCCAGCAGAACCACAGGGCCGCAGGGGGATTTCTTT. The encoded protein is CASRTTGPQGDFF.

The table lists this clone with a count of one. The CDR3 DNA follows: TGTGCCAGCAGTTACTCTACCAACGAAGTGACAGAGACCCAGTACTTC. It yields the protein CASSYSTNEVTETQYF. The chain couples TRBV6-5 to TRBJ2-5; D call uncertain. The germline gives CDR1 MNHEY, CDR2 SVGAGI. V was pared by 0 bases and J by 4 bases, with 15 bases between. The CDR3 totals 16 residues.

The chain employs TRBV12-3 or TRBV12-4 and TRBJ2-1; D unclear. The CDR3 is made up of 13 amino acids. Trimming removed 2 bases from V and 6 bases from J, with 8 bases in between. The CDR3 DNA reads as TGTGCCAGCAGTTTAAGCGCGTCCAATGAGCAGTTCTTC. Translated: CASSLSASNEQFF.

The rearrangement joins TRBV3-1 (or the pseudogene TRBV3-2) to TRBJ2-3, with 7 bases matching TRBD1. Germline CDR1 LGHDT, CDR2 YNNKEL (reference sequence). The junction had 3 bases not matched to a gene; V was cut back by 6 bases and J by 3 bases. The CDR3 loop spans 13 amino acids. This chain's CDR3 is CASRTTGTDTQYF. In DNA, the CDR3 is TGTGCCAGCAGGACGACAGGGACAGATACGCAGTATTTT.

A single count supports this clone. The CDR3 DNA follows: TGTGCCAGCAGTCAAGGGATCGATGAGCAGTTCTTC. This sequence encodes CASSQGIDEQFF. The chain uses TRBV27 and TRBJ2-1; D unclear. With 5 bases removed from V and 8 bases from J, the gap between germline ends came to 10 bases. The V gene's germline CDR1 is MNHEY and CDR2 SMNVEV (reference sequence). The CDR3 runs 12 residues.

The rearrangement links TRBV27 to TRBJ2-1, with 13 bases lining up with TRBD2. The CDR3 covers 15 residues. The ends lost 6 bases at V and 6 bases at J; junction bases unmatched: 5. Germline V gives CDR1 MNHEY, CDR2 SMNVEV (reference sequence). The DNA for the CDR3 is TGTGCCAGCAGCCATAGGACTAGCGGGGGCAATGAGCAGTTCTTC. Translating it yields CASSHRTSGGNEQFF.

The rearrangement links TRBV27 to TRBJ1-5, with 12 bases matching TRBD1. Trimming took 2 bases from V and 2 from J; bases not matched to a gene: 4. This CDR3 has 17 residues. CDR1 is MNHEY, CDR2 SMNVEV, per germline (reference sequence). The CDR3 bases are TGTGCCAGCAGTTTAGGGACAGGGGGCGAAGGCAATCAGCCCCAGCATTTT. Amino acid sequence: CASSLGTGGEGNQPQHF.

Written as DNA, the CDR3 is TGCGCCAGCAGCGGCTTGGGGGAGGAGGCTTTCTTT. Its protein product is CASSGLGEEAFF. V and J are TRBV4-1 and TRBJ1-1, with D tentatively TRBD1 (5 bases). V was shortened by 5 bases and J by 11 bases, with 15 bases between the two germline ends. The V gene's germline CDR1 is MGHRA and CDR2 YSYEKL. The CDR3 is 12 residues long.

The chain couples TRBV28 to TRBJ1-2, with D tentatively TRBD1 (5 bases). The CDR3 is 17 residues long. The germline gives CDR1 MDHEN, CDR2 SYDVKM. V was shortened by 2 bases and J by 7 bases, with 23 bases between the two germline ends. For the CDR3, the DNA is TGTGCCAGCAGTTTAGAAGCAGGGCTAATGATGAGTCGTGGCTACACCTTC. It specifies CASSLEAGLMMSRGYTF.

This clone was counted once. The V gene is TRBV3-1 (or the pseudogene TRBV3-2), the J gene TRBJ1-1; maybe TRBD1 (5 bases). There are 14 residues in the CDR3. V was shortened by 2 bases and J by 4 bases, with 11 bases between the two germline ends. CDR1 is LGHDT and CDR2 is YNNKEL in the germline V gene (reference sequence). Written as DNA, the CDR3 is TGTGCCAGCAGCCAACTCGGGGGTTCCACTGAAGCTTTCTTT. This codes for CASSQLGGSTEAFF.

The chain employs TRBV5-1 and TRBJ2-5; D possibly corresponds to TRBD1 (6 bases). Germline CDR1 SGHRS, CDR2 YFSETQ. This CDR3 has 12 residues. The V gene lost 6 bases and the J gene lost 5 bases, with 11 bases spanning the gap. CDR3 loop: CASKTGLETQYF. CDR3 bases: TGCGCCAGCAAAACAGGGTTGGAGACCCAGTACTTC.

The chain employs TRBV7-9 and TRBJ1-2; D possibly corresponds to TRBD1 (6 bases). Trimming cost V 5 bases and J 4 bases, with 11 bases left between them. The CDR3 is 13 residues long. Germline lookup yields CDR1 SEHNR and CDR2 FQNEAQ (reference sequence). CDR3 in DNA: TGTGCCAGCAGCCCGGGACAACGCTATGGCTACACCTTC. Translation gives CASSPGQRYGYTF.

This clone was seen once. This chain uses TRBV9 with TRBJ2-1; TRBD2 matches 9 bases. The ends lost 4 bases at V and 4 bases at J; junction bases unmatched: 9. CDR1 and CDR2 from the germline V gene are SGDLS and YYNGEE. The CDR3 spans 16 residues. The CDR3 DNA reads as TGTGCCAGCAGCAGGGGGACTAGCCTTTCATACAATGAGCAGTTCTTC. As protein: CASSRGTSLSYNEQFF. Using reference TRBV9 and TRBJ2-1 for the parts outside the CDR3, the full variable domain is DSGVTQTPKHLITATGQRVTLRCSPRSGDLSVYWYQQSLDQGLQFLIQYYNGEERAKGNILERFSAQQFPDLHSELNLSSLELGDSALYFCASSRGTSLSYNEQFFGPGTRLTVL.

J is TRBJ1-3 and V is TRBV4-2; 8 positions agree with TRBD1. The CDR3 has 16 residues. Trimming took 1 base from V and 6 from J; bases not matched to a gene: 8. The germline CDR1 and CDR2 sequences are LGHNA and YNFKEQ. The CDR3 protein is CASSQVQGAPENTIYF. CDR3 coding DNA: TGTGCCAGCAGCCAAGTTCAGGGGGCCCCGGAAAACACCATATATTTT.